The sequence of this T cell receptor (beta chain) was determined in a study of cytomegalovirus exposure and HLA in healthy donors (TCRdb year 2017). Regarding the complete study: An earlier analysis of roughly 610 of the donors reported 276 Gb of sequence data and 90 million to 120 million unique TCR beta sequences obtained from approximately 180 million T cells. Roughly 5 DR-DQ haplotypes were handled as single units for association and clustering, since linkage in the cohort was strong. Every repertoire in the discovery cohort had been generated on one and the same sequencing platform. Among around 400 genotyped donors of the cohort, an average of around 240,000 unique TCR beta nucleotide sequences were sequenced per donor, around 20% of them non-productive. Donor age, sex, ethnicity and CMV serostatus were compiled alongside the repertoire data. Of the 300 to 500 genotyped donors, less than 90% were placed in the genetic ancestry cluster associated with self-reported Caucasian donors. A later analysis re-examined previously published TCR beta repertoires from around 670 donors and added high-resolution HLA genotyping to investigate patterns of TCR occurrence. Rather than drawing on any new phenotypic data, the later analysis identified candidate immune exposures from TCR beta sequences and the way those sequences occurred across donors. Genome-wide SNP genotypes for about three fifths of the roughly 700 donors were used in a later genetic analysis, which treated that subset as a discovery cohort. In an earlier analysis of 587 of the donors, high-throughput TCR beta sequencing was used to judge whether each TCR beta V gene segment behaved as functional or pseudogenic. The number of typed donors differed by locus: roughly 629-640 for A, B, C, DRB1 and DQB1; some 500 for DQA1; 606 for DPA1; and around 470 for DPB1. An early release that covered around 590 HLA-typed donors contained approximately 320 gigabases of sequencing data and 65 million to 100 million unique TCR sequences. Besides the first cohort of around 670 subjects, a separate validation cohort made up of 95 to 150 different subjects was used. The study was designed to test whether signatures of past pathogen exposure could be identified by cataloging public T cell receptors. HLA typing covered class I and class II loci at four-digit resolution. To predict cytomegalovirus infection status, the study combined high-throughput TCR immunosequencing, statistical association of individual TCRs with disease status, and machine learning. Using immunosequencing, the study profiled T cell repertoires from 500 to 800 subjects and related those repertoires to cytomegalovirus serostatus.

Points on this clone: No cognate antigen has been identified for it. Base qualities are not provided; no much larger clone lies one nucleotide away.

The cohort consisted of some 670 healthy bone marrow donors. Cohort members were all nominally healthy when sampled, although unrecorded immune exposures were likely present. The donor was CMV seropositive and belonged to the group of about 290 seropositive cohort members. A peripheral blood sample was provided by each donor, and peripheral blood mononuclear cells were used for TCR beta sequencing. Genomic DNA extraction from the blood cell samples was performed with the Qiagen DNeasy Blood Extraction Kit. Broader findings and caveats from the paper: Strong co-occurrence of HLA alleles, especially DR and DQ, made assigning TCR associations to individual alleles difficult. An association between a missense DCLRE1C variant and V-gene and J-gene trimming of TCR beta chains was found in a later genetic analysis and replicated in an independent cohort. Because HLA typing was unavailable for some donors at each locus, only the typed subset was used in association tests. A group of highly shared sequence variants was considered likely to be a technical artifact of the sequencing pipeline. The cohort was sequenced for TCR beta chains only, and without alpha or paired-chain data the features that could be detected were limited. Across donors, most TCR sequences were observed very rarely, whereas some public TCRs were present in many individuals. At a false discovery rate of 0.05, a later analysis linked under 20,000 TCR beta sequences to specific HLA alleles. The authors suggested that the approach could potentially be generalized to other disease states and immunological phenotypes. In a later analysis, HLA-associated TCR beta chains showed more clonal expansion and lower generation probabilities than non-associated chains that were equally common. Linkage disequilibrium might explain the correlated functional status among segregating V segments, but an unknown experimental factor could not be ruled out. The classifier was reported to diagnose cytomegalovirus status with high specificity and sensitivity in both the original and validation cohorts. Sequencing depth was assumed to be roughly uniform across donors in the presence/absence analyses, though that assumption may not hold. According to a later analysis, TCR association rates differed among HLA loci, with DRB1 alleles showing the most associated TCRs and HLA-C alleles showing the fewest. Some IMGT-functional V segments, including TRBV6-2 and TRBV6-3, could not be told apart with the 87-base-pair reads, so those segments were excluded. A total of 164 TCR beta chains were listed by the study as associated with cytomegalovirus. Most CMV-associated TCR beta chains appeared to be HLA-restricted in a later analysis, and the HLA associations seemed to be driven largely by CMV exposure. The only immune exposure information available for the cohort was CMV serostatus. Because counts were too low, seventeen rarely observed V segments, including chromosome 9 orphons, were excluded from the earlier analysis of around 640 of the donors. In a later analysis, several top co-occurrence clusters were reported to appear linked to parvovirus B19, influenza, CMV and Epstein-Barr virus. In a later genetic analysis, fewer N-insertions in productive TCRs were reported among donors in an Asian-associated ancestry cluster than the approximately 670-donor mean. In vitro tests confirmed that a few of the cytomegalovirus-associated TCR beta chains recognize cytomegalovirus antigens. A further reported finding was that TCR beta sequences accurately predicted the HLA-A and HLA-B alleles for most subjects in the first cohort. Broadly in line with IMGT annotations, most TCR beta V segments showed up in productive rearrangements about 90% or about 30% of the time in an earlier analysis of 587 of the donors.

The protocol used for the library was the immunoSEQ multiplex PCR assay. For the multiplex PCR, a mixture combining 60 forward primers for TCR Vbeta segments and 13 reverse primers for TCR Jbeta segments was used. Amplification of the CDR3 region of rearranged TCR beta genes was performed with a multiplex PCR assay on genomic DNA. The amplified TCR beta libraries were sequenced on the Illumina HiSeq System as 87-base-pair reads. As for the authors' bioinformatics: Across the roughly 600 repertoires, a later analysis counted roughly 77 million unique TCR beta chains, about 10 million of which were shared by at least two donors. A nearest-neighbor algorithm error-corrected the raw reads and collapsed the reads into unique sequences, merging closely related sequences to remove PCR and sequencing errors. CDR3 sequences were aligned to IMGT reference sequences to assign V, D and J gene segments. For a sequence to be retained, a match of at least six nucleotides to both a V gene segment and a J gene segment was required. Rearrangements were classified as productive when the CDR3 lacked stop codons and remained in frame with V and J, and all other rearrangements were classified as non-productive. Following IMGT convention, CDR3 was defined as the stretch from the second conserved V-encoded cysteine up to the conserved J-encoded phenylalanine. The earlier analysis of 500 to 750 of the donors excluded any sequence lacking an unambiguous match to a single V gene segment. An earlier analysis of several hundred of the donors classified V segments as functional when productive rearrangements were above 56.7% and as segregating when the standard deviation between donors was above 5%. A statistical classification framework was developed to diagnose cytomegalovirus status using the catalog of TCR beta chain sequences. In a later analysis, TCR nucleotide sequences were compared against IMGT/GENE-DB human TR gene sequences so that V and J genes could be assigned. A later analysis assigned CDR3 sequences and most-parsimonious VDJ recombination scenarios with the TCRdist pipeline. In a later analysis, every TCR beta chain was defined by the combination of its CDR3 amino acid sequence and its V-gene family, and reads without a unique V-gene family were dropped. To address suspected cross-contamination and a sequencing artifact, a later analysis removed a few hundred highly shared, low-generation-probability nucleotide sequences. In a later analysis, a clonal expansion index for each public chain was calculated from normalized within-repertoire ranks of inferred template counts. A later analysis computed generation probabilities with a VDJ recombination model fitted to out-of-frame rearrangements, and checked the results against IGoR. In a later analysis, hypergeometric tests were used to score TCR-TCR, TCR-HLA and TCR-CMV co-occurrence, with a repertoire-size bias correction applied to TCR pairs. A later analysis estimated false discovery rates by permuting HLA or CMV assignments 20 times. In a later analysis, co-occurring TCRs were grouped using DBSCAN, and TCRdist sequence similarity was added for clustering within HLA-allele-positive subsets. For co-occurrence clustering, repertoires with fewer than 30,000 or more than 120,000 public chains were excluded, along with 5 or 6 repertoires with anomalous nucleotide sharing. The table comes from immuneACCESS by way of TCRdb, which keeps in-frame sequences with V and J called. Part of the clones is missing from these tables; in studies checked, under half for an unresolved V gene and the rest for unknown reasons. That table is the source of V, J and clone size, and D and trimming were worked out from the DNA. Recorded for this sample are about 97,000 clones; roughly 80% of them occurred a single time. Of the sample, roughly 9.6% falls within the top ten clones.

The CDR3 has 15 amino acids, counting the end cysteine and phenylalanine. Of all the DNA, just the CDR3 is kept, 45 bases in frame from base 1. V lost 2 bases and J lost 2 bases; the stretch between them is 11 bases long. In the germline V gene, CDR1 corresponds to MNHNS and CDR2 to SASEGT. Material for sequencing was PBMCs. This receptor was obtained from a male donor in good health and CMV-seropositive. Here the chain combines TRBV6-1 and TRBJ2-3, with the D gene too uncertain to name. CDR3 loop: CASSENRYPTDTQYF. The DNA reads as follows: TGTGCCAGCAGTGAAAATCGCTACCCCACAGATACGCAGTATTTT.